A selection of T cell receptor beta chains follows, all from one sample in a study of blood T cell repertoires in COVID-19. Sequenced by immunoSEQ multiplex PCR; TCRdb stores in-frame clones only, minus some. The repertoire holds approximately 300,000 clones, with about 90% as singletons. The material sequenced was peripheral blood. The receptors shown here come from a woman aged 25-40 years with COVID-19, enrolled during active disease. Both conserved end residues are part of each CDR3. Each record gives: CDR3 length, clone size, V gene, D gene, J gene, CDR3 protein, CDR3 DNA. The D gene is left open where the match is weak. For some rows the clone size is stated as once, few or many, or as a class when expanded; others skip it.

cdr3_length: 13
clone_size: once
v_call: TRBV28
d_call: .
j_call: TRBJ1-5
cdr3_aa: CASRGRGNQPQHF
cdr3_nt: TGTGCCAGCAGGGGGCGCGGCAATCAGCCCCAGCATTTT

cdr3_length: 13
clone_size: many
v_call: TRBV6-5
d_call: .
j_call: TRBJ1-2
cdr3_aa: CATVTSRGYGYTF
cdr3_nt: TGTGCCACCGTTACTAGCCGGGGATATGGCTACACCTTC

cdr3_length: 15
clone_size: .
v_call: TRBV6-1
d_call: .
j_call: TRBJ2-7
cdr3_aa: CASSEEGTPTYEQYF
cdr3_nt: TGTGCCAGCAGTGAAGAAGGGACTCCCACCTACGAGCAGTACTTC

cdr3_length: 16
clone_size: .
v_call: TRBV4-1
d_call: TRBD1
j_call: TRBJ1-5
cdr3_aa: CASSQPGQGGSWPQHF
cdr3_nt: TGCGCCAGCAGCCAACCCGGACAGGGGGGGTCATGGCCCCAGCATTTT

cdr3_length: 16
clone_size: few
v_call: TRBV24-1
d_call: .
j_call: TRBJ1-6
cdr3_aa: CATSDKTGRGNSPLHF
cdr3_nt: TGTGCCACCAGTGATAAAACAGGGAGGGGAAATTCACCCCTCCACTTT

cdr3_length: 15
clone_size: .
v_call: TRBV5-5
d_call: TRBD1
j_call: TRBJ2-7
cdr3_aa: CASSILGTGVREQYF
cdr3_nt: TGTGCCAGCAGCATCCTTGGTACAGGGGTGAGGGAGCAGTACTTC

cdr3_length: 14
clone_size: .
v_call: TRBV28
d_call: TRBD2
j_call: TRBJ2-1
cdr3_aa: CASSLTSGSYEQFF
cdr3_nt: TGTGCCAGCAGTTTAACTAGCGGGAGTTATGAGCAGTTCTTC

cdr3_length: 17
clone_size: .
v_call: TRBV3-1/TRBV3-2
d_call: TRBD2
j_call: TRBJ2-3
cdr3_aa: CASSREGRRLAGDTQYF
cdr3_nt: TGTGCCAGCAGCCGCGAAGGGAGGCGACTAGCGGGGGATACGCAGTATTTT

cdr3_length: 14
clone_size: .
v_call: TRBV9
d_call: TRBD2
j_call: TRBJ2-7
cdr3_aa: CASSAGTRPPEQYF
cdr3_nt: TGTGCCAGCAGCGCCGGGACTAGGCCTCCCGAGCAGTACTTC

cdr3_length: 15
clone_size: once
v_call: TRBV5-1
d_call: TRBD1
j_call: TRBJ2-5
cdr3_aa: CASSPLDRGVETQYF
cdr3_nt: TGCGCCAGCAGCCCGCTCGACAGGGGGGTTGAGACCCAGTACTTC

cdr3_length: 14
clone_size: once
v_call: TRBV19
d_call: TRBD1
j_call: TRBJ2-5
cdr3_aa: CASSIQGDGETQYF
cdr3_nt: TGTGCCAGTAGTATACAGGGGGATGGGGAGACCCAGTACTTC

cdr3_length: 13
clone_size: .
v_call: TRBV12-3/TRBV12-4
d_call: .
j_call: TRBJ1-1
cdr3_aa: CASSFNSNTEAFF
cdr3_nt: TGTGCCAGCAGTTTTAATTCCAACACTGAAGCTTTCTTT

cdr3_length: 13
clone_size: .
v_call: TRBV2
d_call: TRBD1
j_call: TRBJ1-2
cdr3_aa: CASGWGQNYGYTF
cdr3_nt: TGTGCCAGCGGATGGGGACAGAACTATGGCTACACCTTC

cdr3_length: 15
clone_size: .
v_call: TRBV18
d_call: .
j_call: TRBJ1-3
cdr3_aa: CASSLDSLGGNTIYF
cdr3_nt: TGTGCCAGCTCATTGGACAGTCTTGGTGGAAACACCATATATTTT

cdr3_length: 13
clone_size: .
v_call: TRBV5-1
d_call: .
j_call: TRBJ2-3
cdr3_aa: CASSLGPADTQYF
cdr3_nt: TGCGCCAGCAGCTTGGGCCCGGCAGATACGCAGTATTTT

cdr3_length: 15
clone_size: .
v_call: TRBV5-6
d_call: .
j_call: TRBJ1-2
cdr3_aa: CASSSGGQFNYGYTF
cdr3_nt: TGTGCCAGCAGCTCCGGGGGGCAGTTTAACTATGGCTACACCTTC

cdr3_length: 13
clone_size: few
v_call: TRBV5-1
d_call: TRBD1
j_call: TRBJ1-1
cdr3_aa: CASSLDRGGEAFF
cdr3_nt: TGCGCCAGCAGCTTGGACAGGGGAGGCGAAGCTTTCTTT

cdr3_length: 16
clone_size: .
v_call: TRBV5-1
d_call: TRBD1
j_call: TRBJ2-2
cdr3_aa: CASSPRSARGTGELFF
cdr3_nt: TGCGCCAGCAGCCCGCGCAGCGCCAGGGGGACCGGGGAGCTGTTTTTT

cdr3_length: 17
clone_size: .
v_call: TRBV19
d_call: TRBD2
j_call: TRBJ2-7
cdr3_aa: CASSPPTRLAGVNEQYF
cdr3_nt: TGTGCCAGTAGTCCTCCCACTCGACTAGCGGGAGTAAACGAGCAGTACTTC

cdr3_length: 16
clone_size: .
v_call: TRBV28
d_call: .
j_call: TRBJ1-3
cdr3_aa: CASSLWDIGTGNTIYF
cdr3_nt: TGTGCCAGCAGTTTATGGGACATCGGAACTGGAAACACCATATATTTT

cdr3_length: 14
clone_size: .
v_call: TRBV4-2
d_call: .
j_call: TRBJ2-1
cdr3_aa: CASSQSGIYNEQFF
cdr3_nt: TGTGCCAGCAGCCAATCAGGGATCTACAATGAGCAGTTCTTC

cdr3_length: 12
clone_size: .
v_call: TRBV29-1
d_call: .
j_call: TRBJ2-7
cdr3_aa: CSVGPSSYEQYF
cdr3_nt: TGCAGCGTTGGTCCGAGCTCCTACGAGCAGTACTTC

cdr3_length: 12
clone_size: .
v_call: TRBV28
d_call: .
j_call: TRBJ1-2
cdr3_aa: CASRRRGYGYTF
cdr3_nt: TGTGCCAGCAGGAGAAGGGGCTATGGCTACACCTTC

cdr3_length: 15
clone_size: .
v_call: TRBV5-4
d_call: TRBD2
j_call: TRBJ2-7
cdr3_aa: CASSPGLAASYEQYF
cdr3_nt: TGTGCCAGCAGTCCTGGACTAGCGGCCTCCTACGAGCAGTACTTC

cdr3_length: 13
clone_size: .
v_call: TRBV30
d_call: .
j_call: TRBJ2-7
cdr3_aa: CAWSVGSGYEQYF
cdr3_nt: TGTGCCTGGAGTGTAGGATCGGGCTACGAGCAGTACTTC

cdr3_length: 17
clone_size: .
v_call: TRBV11-2
d_call: TRBD2
j_call: TRBJ2-7
cdr3_aa: CASSLDRLAGVSYEQYF
cdr3_nt: TGTGCCAGCAGCTTAGATCGTCTAGCGGGGGTCTCCTACGAGCAGTACTTC

cdr3_length: 15
clone_size: few
v_call: TRBV5-1
d_call: TRBD1
j_call: TRBJ1-6
cdr3_aa: CASSLAGTGYSPLHF
cdr3_nt: TGCGCCAGCAGCTTGGCCGGGACAGGGTACTCACCCCTCCACTTT

cdr3_length: 15
clone_size: .
v_call: TRBV19
d_call: .
j_call: TRBJ2-2
cdr3_aa: CASREWGHRTGELFF
cdr3_nt: TGTGCCAGTAGAGAGTGGGGGCATCGCACCGGGGAGCTGTTTTTT

cdr3_length: 13
clone_size: .
v_call: TRBV28
d_call: .
j_call: TRBJ2-2
cdr3_aa: CASSLSNTGELFF
cdr3_nt: TGTGCCAGCAGTTTAAGCAACACCGGGGAGCTGTTTTTT

cdr3_length: 15
clone_size: .
v_call: TRBV19
d_call: .
j_call: TRBJ2-2
cdr3_aa: CASSIPRANTGELFF
cdr3_nt: TGTGCCAGTAGTATACCAAGAGCTAACACCGGGGAGCTGTTTTTT

cdr3_length: 12
clone_size: .
v_call: TRBV6-6
d_call: .
j_call: TRBJ1-1
cdr3_aa: CASSSGGTEAFF
cdr3_nt: TGTGCCAGCAGCTCCGGTGGCACTGAAGCTTTCTTT

cdr3_length: 12
clone_size: few
v_call: TRBV6-5
d_call: TRBD1
j_call: TRBJ1-5
cdr3_aa: CASGTANQPQHF
cdr3_nt: TGTGCCAGCGGGACAGCCAATCAGCCCCAGCATTTT

cdr3_length: 15
clone_size: .
v_call: TRBV7-3
d_call: .
j_call: TRBJ1-2
cdr3_aa: CASSLTGLDTDGYTF
cdr3_nt: TGTGCCAGCAGCTTAACGGGGCTGGATACGGATGGCTACACCTTC

cdr3_length: 17
clone_size: .
v_call: TRBV18
d_call: TRBD2
j_call: TRBJ2-7
cdr3_aa: CASSPGSTGLKIYEQYF
cdr3_nt: TGTGCCAGCTCACCGGGTAGTACGGGACTAAAGATCTACGAGCAGTACTTC

cdr3_length: 16
clone_size: .
v_call: TRBV27
d_call: .
j_call: TRBJ2-7
cdr3_aa: CASSPPGGGLPYEQYF
cdr3_nt: TGTGCCAGCAGTCCCCCTGGAGGGGGCCTACCCTACGAGCAGTACTTC

cdr3_length: 15
clone_size: .
v_call: TRBV6-7
d_call: .
j_call: TRBJ1-5
cdr3_aa: CASRPQGHSNQPQHF
cdr3_nt: TGTGCCAGCAGGCCCCAGGGCCATAGCAATCAGCCCCAGCATTTT

cdr3_length: 14
clone_size: .
v_call: TRBV15
d_call: .
j_call: TRBJ1-2
cdr3_aa: CATSRIQSVYGYTF
cdr3_nt: TGTGCCACCAGCAGGATACAGTCCGTTTATGGCTACACCTTC

cdr3_length: 17
clone_size: .
v_call: TRBV5-4
d_call: TRBD1
j_call: TRBJ2-3
cdr3_aa: CASSTRKTGSAGDTQYF
cdr3_nt: TGTGCCAGCAGCACGAGAAAGACAGGGTCCGCAGGAGATACGCAGTATTTT

cdr3_length: 16
clone_size: .
v_call: TRBV24-1
d_call: TRBD1
j_call: TRBJ2-1
cdr3_aa: CATSETIGTGKNEQFF
cdr3_nt: TGTGCCACCAGTGAGACAATCGGGACAGGGAAGAATGAGCAGTTCTTC

cdr3_length: 13
clone_size: .
v_call: TRBV19
d_call: TRBD1
j_call: TRBJ2-3
cdr3_aa: CATRTGNTDTQYF
cdr3_nt: TGTGCCACCCGGACAGGGAACACAGATACGCAGTATTTT

cdr3_length: 16
clone_size: many
v_call: TRBV28
d_call: TRBD2
j_call: TRBJ2-1
cdr3_aa: CASRNSGSSSYNEQFF
cdr3_nt: TGTGCCAGCAGGAATAGCGGGAGTAGCTCCTACAATGAGCAGTTCTTC

cdr3_length: 14
clone_size: .
v_call: TRBV19
d_call: TRBD1
j_call: TRBJ1-1
cdr3_aa: CASRRQGGNTEAFF
cdr3_nt: TGTGCCAGTAGAAGACAGGGAGGGAACACTGAAGCTTTCTTT

cdr3_length: 18
clone_size: .
v_call: TRBV6-2/TRBV6-3
d_call: TRBD2
j_call: TRBJ2-5
cdr3_aa: CASSYEASGREAKETQYF
cdr3_nt: TGTGCCAGCAGTTACGAGGCTAGCGGGAGGGAGGCTAAAGAGACCCAGTACTTC

cdr3_length: 16
clone_size: .
v_call: TRBV4-1
d_call: TRBD2
j_call: TRBJ2-7
cdr3_aa: CASSQGLAGSFYEQYF
cdr3_nt: TGCGCCAGCAGCCAAGGACTAGCGGGTTCGTTCTACGAGCAGTACTTC

cdr3_length: 15
clone_size: .
v_call: TRBV19
d_call: .
j_call: TRBJ2-5
cdr3_aa: CASSNRQGGQETQYF
cdr3_nt: TGTGCCAGTAGTAACAGACAGGGAGGTCAAGAGACCCAGTACTTC

cdr3_length: 14
clone_size: .
v_call: TRBV5-4
d_call: .
j_call: TRBJ2-3
cdr3_aa: CASSFSLRTDTQYF
cdr3_nt: TGTGCCAGCAGCTTTTCACTCCGCACAGATACGCAGTATTTT

cdr3_length: 16
clone_size: .
v_call: TRBV10-3
d_call: TRBD1
j_call: TRBJ1-1
cdr3_aa: CAISESTGQGGTEAFF
cdr3_nt: TGTGCCATCAGTGAGTCGACCGGACAGGGAGGAACTGAAGCTTTCTTT

cdr3_length: 13
clone_size: .
v_call: TRBV4-2
d_call: .
j_call: TRBJ1-2
cdr3_aa: CASSYGQIYGYTF
cdr3_nt: TGTGCCAGCAGCTATGGACAGATCTATGGCTACACCTTC

cdr3_length: 17
clone_size: .
v_call: TRBV18
d_call: .
j_call: TRBJ1-1
cdr3_aa: CASSPRTGGLLNTEAFF
cdr3_nt: TGTGCCAGCTCACCACGTACGGGGGGTTTGTTGAACACTGAAGCTTTCTTT

cdr3_length: 15
clone_size: .
v_call: TRBV4-1
d_call: .
j_call: TRBJ2-7
cdr3_aa: CASSPRDGGSYEQYF
cdr3_nt: TGCGCCAGCAGCCCGCGGGACGGTGGCTCCTACGAGCAGTACTTC

cdr3_length: 16
clone_size: .
v_call: TRBV6-5
d_call: TRBD2
j_call: TRBJ2-7
cdr3_aa: CASSYSLISGIYEQYF
cdr3_nt: TGTGCCAGCAGTTACTCGCTGATTAGCGGGATCTACGAGCAGTACTTC